This T cell receptor beta chain was found in a study of T cells in Graves' hyperthyroidism and ophthalmopathy. General study findings and limits: Blood also held most thyroid clonotypes expanded beyond 0.001.

The CDR3 is 15 residues long. CDR1 is SGHTA and CDR2 is FQGNSA in the germline V gene. The V end was cut by 2 bases, the J end by 7 bases, with 18 bases between. The authors deemed Graves' hyperthyroidism stable absent ophthalmopathy progression within 18 months. Researchers amplified the TCR beta CDR3 regions from RNA transcripts. A first-round RT-PCR of the TCR CDR3 used the HTBI primer set. TCRdb redid the calling of the multiplex PCR reads with MiXCR, one entry per CDR3 protein. Found here are approximately 710,000 distinct CDR3 sequences, approximately 15% of them singletons; the top ten hold roughly 15%. This clonotype was observed many times. The antigen is undetermined.

The sample consisted of blood. The chain combines TRBV7-2 with TRBJ2-7; no clear D gene. The TCR comes from a man aged 50 or older with Graves' hyperthyroidism. Written as DNA, the CDR3 is TGTGCCAGCAGCTTACAAGAACATGGTTCGGGTGAGCAGTACTTC. Translation gives CASSLQEHGSGEQYF.